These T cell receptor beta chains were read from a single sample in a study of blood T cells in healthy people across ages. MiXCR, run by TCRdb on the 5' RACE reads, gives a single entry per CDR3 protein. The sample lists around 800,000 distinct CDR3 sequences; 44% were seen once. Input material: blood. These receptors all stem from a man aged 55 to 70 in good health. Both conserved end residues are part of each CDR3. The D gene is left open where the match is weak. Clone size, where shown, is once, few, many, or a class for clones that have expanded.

cdr3_nt: TGCTACCTGGTAAGAGGAGGGACAGGATGGAAGGAAAGCAATCAGCCCCAGCATTTT
cdr3_aa: CYLVRGGTGWKESNQPQHF
j_call: TRBJ1-5
clone_size: .
d_call: TRBD1
v_call: TRBV20-1

cdr3_nt: TGCGCCAGCAGCCAAGGACCCGGCCGGGACAGACCCTTATATGAGCAGTTCTTC
cdr3_aa: CASSQGPGRDRPLYEQFF
j_call: TRBJ2-1
clone_size: .
d_call: TRBD1
v_call: TRBV4-3

cdr3_nt: TGCAGTGCTAGAGCTTTGACAGGGGCCGAATACAATGAGCAGTTCTTC
cdr3_aa: CSARALTGAEYNEQFF
j_call: TRBJ2-1
clone_size: few
d_call: TRBD1
v_call: TRBV20-1

cdr3_nt: TGTGCCAGCAGCTTAAGTGTGGATACCTACGAGCAGTACTTC
cdr3_aa: CASSLSVDTYEQYF
j_call: TRBJ2-7
clone_size: once
d_call: .
v_call: TRBV7-4

cdr3_nt: TGTGCCAGCAGCTTAGGGATTATCTCCTACGAGCAGTACTTC
cdr3_aa: CASSLGIISYEQYF
j_call: TRBJ2-7
clone_size: .
d_call: .
v_call: TRBV28

cdr3_nt: TGTGCCAGCAGCGCTTCAGGGGGTTCCTATGAAGCTTTCTTT
cdr3_aa: CASSASGGSYEAFF
j_call: TRBJ1-1
clone_size: .
d_call: TRBD1
v_call: TRBV9

cdr3_nt: TGTGCCAGCAGAGGGTCGAGACAGAACTCCTACGAGCAGTACTTC
cdr3_aa: CASRGSRQNSYEQYF
j_call: TRBJ2-7
clone_size: .
d_call: .
v_call: TRBV2

cdr3_nt: TGCGCCAGCAGCCAAGGGTCTAGCGGATCCACAGATACGCAGTATTTT
cdr3_aa: CASSQGSSGSTDTQYF
j_call: TRBJ2-3
clone_size: many
d_call: TRBD2
v_call: TRBV4-1

cdr3_nt: TGTGCCAGCAGCCCCGGCGAGAGCACAGATACGCAGTATTTT
cdr3_aa: CASSPGESTDTQYF
j_call: TRBJ2-3
clone_size: .
d_call: .
v_call: TRBV7-6

cdr3_nt: TGTGCCAGCAGTCCAGGGAGCGGTAACTATGGCTACACCTTC
cdr3_aa: CASSPGSGNYGYTF
j_call: TRBJ1-2
clone_size: .
d_call: .
v_call: TRBV6-4

cdr3_nt: TGTGCCGTTCCGGGACAGTCCTACGAGCAGTACTTC
cdr3_aa: CAVPGQSYEQYF
j_call: TRBJ2-7
clone_size: few
d_call: .
v_call: TRBV21-1

cdr3_nt: TGTGCCAGCAGCGAGAACAGGGGAAACACTGAAGCTTTCTTT
cdr3_aa: CASSENRGNTEAFF
j_call: TRBJ1-1
clone_size: .
d_call: TRBD1
v_call: TRBV7-9

cdr3_nt: TGTGCCAGCAGCCCGCGGGACAGAAATGAAAAACTGTTTTTT
cdr3_aa: CASSPRDRNEKLFF
j_call: TRBJ1-4
clone_size: few
d_call: TRBD1
v_call: TRBV11-1

cdr3_nt: TGTGCCACCTCCGTCTCTGGGGGCACTGAAGCTTTCTTT
cdr3_aa: CATSVSGGTEAFF
j_call: TRBJ1-1
clone_size: .
d_call: .
v_call: TRBV6-1

cdr3_nt: TGTACCAGCAGCCGTACAGGGGGCAGTAACTATGGCTACACTTTC
cdr3_aa: CTSSRTGGSNYGYTF
j_call: TRBJ1-2
clone_size: once
d_call: TRBD1
v_call: TRBV7-9

cdr3_nt: TGCAGTGCTGCCCGGGACAATACGCCCCCAATTCAGTACTTC
cdr3_aa: CSAARDNTPPIQYF
j_call: TRBJ2-4
clone_size: few
d_call: .
v_call: TRBV20-1

cdr3_nt: TGCGCCAGCAGCCAAGACCGGGACAGTCACTATGGCTACACCTTC
cdr3_aa: CASSQDRDSHYGYTF
j_call: TRBJ1-2
clone_size: .
d_call: TRBD1
v_call: TRBV4-3

cdr3_nt: TGTGCCAGCAGTAGGGGCGCGGGGGGCCATAGCGGGGAGCTGTTTTTT
cdr3_aa: CASSRGAGGHSGELFF
j_call: TRBJ2-2
clone_size: .
d_call: TRBD2
v_call: TRBV27

cdr3_nt: TGCGCCAGCAGCCAAAGTAACGGACAGTCCTACGAGCAGTACTTC
cdr3_aa: CASSQSNGQSYEQYF
j_call: TRBJ2-7
clone_size: .
d_call: .
v_call: TRBV4-1

cdr3_nt: TGCGCCAGCAGCTACGGACGAGCGGCCACAGATACGCAGTATTTT
cdr3_aa: CASSYGRAATDTQYF
j_call: TRBJ2-3
clone_size: .
d_call: .
v_call: TRBV4-1

cdr3_nt: TGCGCCAGCAGCCTTGGGACAGGACGGAGAGCGAACACCGGGGAGCTGTTTTTT
cdr3_aa: CASSLGTGRRANTGELFF
j_call: TRBJ2-2
clone_size: .
d_call: TRBD1
v_call: TRBV4-1

cdr3_nt: TGTGCCAGCAGTAGTCGGGGCAGATTCACAGATACGCAGTATTTT
cdr3_aa: CASSSRGRFTDTQYF
j_call: TRBJ2-3
clone_size: few
d_call: .
v_call: TRBV28

cdr3_nt: TGTGCCAGCAGCTTAGGGGACAGGGTTAATGAAAAACTGTTTTTT
cdr3_aa: CASSLGDRVNEKLFF
j_call: TRBJ1-4
clone_size: .
d_call: TRBD1
v_call: TRBV11-2

cdr3_nt: TGCAGTGCAGACCCGGGACTAGAACCTTCCGAGCAGTACTTC
cdr3_aa: CSADPGLEPSEQYF
j_call: TRBJ2-7
clone_size: .
d_call: TRBD2
v_call: TRBV20-1

cdr3_nt: TGTGCCAGCAGTTACTCGCCCAGGGCCTCCTACAATGAGCAGTTCTTC
cdr3_aa: CASSYSPRASYNEQFF
j_call: TRBJ2-1
clone_size: .
d_call: .
v_call: TRBV6-5

cdr3_nt: TGTGCCAGCAGCCCGGATAACTACGAGCAGTACTTC
cdr3_aa: CASSPDNYEQYF
j_call: TRBJ2-7
clone_size: many
d_call: .
v_call: TRBV7-9

cdr3_nt: TGCAGCGCCGGCGGAGCAGTTGAAGAGACCCAGTACTTC
cdr3_aa: CSAGGAVEETQYF
j_call: TRBJ2-5
clone_size: .
d_call: .
v_call: TRBV29-1

cdr3_nt: TGCGCCAGCAGCCAAGACAGGGACCCTCCCTACGAGCAGTACTTC
cdr3_aa: CASSQDRDPPYEQYF
j_call: TRBJ2-7
clone_size: many
d_call: .
v_call: TRBV4-3

cdr3_nt: TGTGCCTGGACCCTCGAAGGGGGATTTTATGGCTACACCTTC
cdr3_aa: CAWTLEGGFYGYTF
j_call: TRBJ1-2
clone_size: .
d_call: .
v_call: TRBV30

cdr3_nt: TGTGCCAGCAGGTATAGCGGGGTTACAGATACGCAGTATTTT
cdr3_aa: CASRYSGVTDTQYF
j_call: TRBJ2-3
clone_size: .
d_call: TRBD2
v_call: TRBV12-3/TRBV12-4

cdr3_nt: TGCAGTGCTAGATCCGGGAGAGGGACGCAGTATTTT
cdr3_aa: CSARSGRGTQYF
j_call: TRBJ2-3
clone_size: .
d_call: .
v_call: TRBV20-1

cdr3_nt: TGTGCCAGCAGCGACCCGGGACTAGACAATGAGCAGTTCTTC
cdr3_aa: CASSDPGLDNEQFF
j_call: TRBJ2-1
clone_size: few
d_call: TRBD2
v_call: TRBV2

cdr3_nt: TGTGCCAGCAGCTTATCTTTCGCGGGGGGGCAAGAGACCCAGTACTTC
cdr3_aa: CASSLSFAGGQETQYF
j_call: TRBJ2-5
clone_size: few
d_call: TRBD2
v_call: TRBV7-2

cdr3_nt: TGCAGTGCTAGTACATATCTCTATGGCTACACCTTC
cdr3_aa: CSASTYLYGYTF
j_call: TRBJ1-2
clone_size: few
d_call: .
v_call: TRBV20-1

cdr3_nt: TGTGCCAGCAGAAGGGATGAGAACACTGAAGCTTTCTTT
cdr3_aa: CASRRDENTEAFF
j_call: TRBJ1-1
clone_size: .
d_call: .
v_call: TRBV11-1

cdr3_nt: TGTGCCAGCAGCCCCCAGGCGGGCGACACAGATACGCAGTATTTT
cdr3_aa: CASSPQAGDTDTQYF
j_call: TRBJ2-3
clone_size: .
d_call: .
v_call: TRBV7-2

cdr3_nt: TGTGCCAGCAGCCCCGAGGACAGGGAGAACTATGGCTACACCTTC
cdr3_aa: CASSPEDRENYGYTF
j_call: TRBJ1-2
clone_size: .
d_call: TRBD1
v_call: TRBV7-9

cdr3_nt: TGTGCCATCAGTCCTTTCGCCGGGACAGGGCACGAGCAGTACTTC
cdr3_aa: CAISPFAGTGHEQYF
j_call: TRBJ2-7
clone_size: .
d_call: TRBD1
v_call: TRBV10-3

cdr3_nt: TGCGCCAGCAGTGAGCCCTTTCCGGGGCCTAATTCACCCCTCCACTTT
cdr3_aa: CASSEPFPGPNSPLHF
j_call: TRBJ1-6
clone_size: many
d_call: .
v_call: TRBV10-2

cdr3_nt: TGTGCCAGCAGCGTTTCGGGGCTGAGCAATCAGCCCCAGCATTTT
cdr3_aa: CASSVSGLSNQPQHF
j_call: TRBJ1-5
clone_size: .
d_call: .
v_call: TRBV9

cdr3_nt: TGCGCCAGCAGCCAAGTAGAGGACATCTATGGCTACACCTTC
cdr3_aa: CASSQVEDIYGYTF
j_call: TRBJ1-2
clone_size: .
d_call: .
v_call: TRBV4-1

cdr3_nt: TGTGCCTGGAGTGTACGACTTTCAGGGTTCTATGGCTACACCTTC
cdr3_aa: CAWSVRLSGFYGYTF
j_call: TRBJ1-2
clone_size: few
d_call: .
v_call: TRBV30

cdr3_nt: TGCAGTGTACCTAAGCCCTCTGGGGCCAACGTCCTGACTTTC
cdr3_aa: CSVPKPSGANVLTF
j_call: TRBJ2-6
clone_size: few
d_call: .
v_call: TRBV20-1

cdr3_nt: TGTGCCAGCAGTTTAGTGACAGCGGGGGGGACGGAGCAGTTCTTC
cdr3_aa: CASSLVTAGGTEQFF
j_call: TRBJ2-1
clone_size: few
d_call: TRBD2
v_call: TRBV12-3/TRBV12-4

cdr3_nt: TGCAGTGCTAGGGCTACGACTAGCGGTGGCAACAATGAGCAGTTCTTC
cdr3_aa: CSARATTSGGNNEQFF
j_call: TRBJ2-1
clone_size: .
d_call: TRBD2
v_call: TRBV20-1

cdr3_nt: TGTGCCAGCAGTTTGGGTAATGGGGGCTCCCTCACAGATACGCAGTATTTT
cdr3_aa: CASSLGNGGSLTDTQYF
j_call: TRBJ2-3
clone_size: .
d_call: .
v_call: TRBV12-3/TRBV12-4

cdr3_nt: TGCGCCAGCAGCTCGTCACAGGGGTTAAATTCACCCCTCCACTTT
cdr3_aa: CASSSSQGLNSPLHF
j_call: TRBJ1-6
clone_size: .
d_call: TRBD1
v_call: TRBV5-1

cdr3_nt: TGTGCCAGCAGCTTTGAGACAGGGCGGGAGACCCAGTACTTC
cdr3_aa: CASSFETGRETQYF
j_call: TRBJ2-5
clone_size: .
d_call: TRBD1
v_call: TRBV7-2

cdr3_nt: TGTGCCAGCAGATATAGCTCTGGGGCCAACGTCCTGACTTTC
cdr3_aa: CASRYSSGANVLTF
j_call: TRBJ2-6
clone_size: .
d_call: .
v_call: TRBV6-6

cdr3_nt: TGCGCCAGCAGCCGGGAGACTAGGAGTTACAATGAGCAGTTCTTC
cdr3_aa: CASSRETRSYNEQFF
j_call: TRBJ2-1
clone_size: few
d_call: .
v_call: TRBV4-1

cdr3_nt: TGCAGTGCTAGGGGTCAGACTAGCAATCAGCCCCAGCATTTT
cdr3_aa: CSARGQTSNQPQHF
j_call: TRBJ1-5
clone_size: .
d_call: .
v_call: TRBV20-1

cdr3_nt: TGTGCCATCAGCCATAATTCAGGACAGCGAGATAACTATGGCTACACCTTC
cdr3_aa: CAISHNSGQRDNYGYTF
j_call: TRBJ1-2
clone_size: .
d_call: .
v_call: TRBV3-1

cdr3_nt: TGCGCCAGCAGCTGGGGGATAGGGCTGGAGACCCAGTACTTC
cdr3_aa: CASSWGIGLETQYF
j_call: TRBJ2-5
clone_size: .
d_call: .
v_call: TRBV5-1

cdr3_nt: TGTGCCAGCAGCTTGGGACTTTCGAACACCGGGGAGCTGTTTTTT
cdr3_aa: CASSLGLSNTGELFF
j_call: TRBJ2-2
clone_size: many
d_call: .
v_call: TRBV7-2

cdr3_nt: TGTGCCAGCAGCTCCCGCCCCACCGGGGCAGGGGATCGTTCACCCCTCCACTTT
cdr3_aa: CASSSRPTGAGDRSPLHF
j_call: TRBJ1-6
clone_size: many
d_call: .
v_call: TRBV7-2

cdr3_nt: TGCGCCAGCAGTGGCCCTCTGGCGGGGGGCGTGGGAGATACGCAGTATTTT
cdr3_aa: CASSGPLAGGVGDTQYF
j_call: TRBJ2-3
clone_size: .
d_call: TRBD2
v_call: TRBV10-2

cdr3_nt: TGCGCCAGCAGTGACGGCGGGGGGACCTTGGGGGGGCAGTACTTC
cdr3_aa: CASSDGGGTLGGQYF
j_call: TRBJ2-7
clone_size: once
d_call: TRBD2
v_call: TRBV10-2